This T cell receptor (beta chain) derives from a study of spatial heterogeneity in lung cancer. The CDR3 extends over 14 amino acids. Trimming removed 2 bases from V and 7 bases from J; junction bases left unmatched: 6. CDR1 and CDR2 from the germline V gene are SGDLS and YYNGEE. This clonotype turned up a few times. The sample's time point: blood at routine non-recurrence follow-up after resection. TCRdb reanalysed the 5' RACE reads using MiXCR and keeps one entry per CDR3 protein. The sample holds more than 9,000 distinct CDR3 sequences, 20% to 25% seen once. The receptor was derived from a male donor with early-stage non-small cell lung cancer. This rearrangement joins TRBV9 to TRBJ2-4; 7 nucleotides agree with TRBD2. This material consisted of PBMCs, taken at follow-up. The CDR3 is CASSVAQGGNIQYF. Here the CDR3 DNA reads TGTGCCAGCAGCGTGGCCCAGGGAGGGAACATTCAGTACTTC. Using reference TRBV9 and TRBJ2-4 for the parts outside the CDR3, the full variable domain is DSGVTQTPKHLITATGQRVTLRCSPRSGDLSVYWYQQSLDQGLQFLIQYYNGEERAKGNILERFSAQQFPDLHSELNLSSLELGDSALYFCASSVAQGGNIQYFGAGTRLSVL.